The TCR beta chain under discussion was sequenced for a study of blood T cell repertoires in COVID-19. The CDR3 sequence is 15 residues long. The V gene end was trimmed by 7 bases and the J gene end by 1 base; junction bases not matched to a gene: 4. Germline CDR1 and CDR2: LNHDA and SQIVND (reference sequence). Profiling relied on immunoSEQ multiplex PCR, and the TCRdb table lists in-frame clones only, not all of them. The sample lists under 200,000 clones, roughly 84% seen once, with about 10% in the top ten. The sequenced sample consisted of peripheral blood. This sequence joins TRBV19 and TRBJ2-6, with 7 nucleotides matching TRBD1. The sequence was collected from a woman at least 80 years old with active or convalescent COVID-19. The CDR3 loop is CASKTGISGANVLTF. The DNA of the CDR3 is TGTGCCAGTAAGACAGGGATATCTGGGGCCAACGTCCTGACTTTC.